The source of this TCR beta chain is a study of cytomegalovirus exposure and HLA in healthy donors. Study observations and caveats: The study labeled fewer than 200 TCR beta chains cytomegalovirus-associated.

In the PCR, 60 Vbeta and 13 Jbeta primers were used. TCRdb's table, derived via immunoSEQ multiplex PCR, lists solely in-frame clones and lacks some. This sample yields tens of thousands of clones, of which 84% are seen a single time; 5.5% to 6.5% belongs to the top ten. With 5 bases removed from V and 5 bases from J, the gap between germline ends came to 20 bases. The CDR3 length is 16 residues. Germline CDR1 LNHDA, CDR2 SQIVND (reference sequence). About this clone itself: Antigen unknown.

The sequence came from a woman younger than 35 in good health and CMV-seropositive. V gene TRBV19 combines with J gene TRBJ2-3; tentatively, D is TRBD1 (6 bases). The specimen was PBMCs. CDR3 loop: CASSFGQRKLEDTQYF. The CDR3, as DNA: TGTGCCAGTAGTTTCGGACAGAGGAAGTTGGAAGATACGCAGTATTTT. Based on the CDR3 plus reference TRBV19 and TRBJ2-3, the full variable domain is DGGITQSPKYLFRKEGQNVTLSCEQNLNHDAMYWYRQDPGQGLRLIYYSQIVNDFQKGDIAEGYSVSREKKESFPLTVTSAQKNPTAFYLCASSFGQRKLEDTQYFGPGTRLTVL.